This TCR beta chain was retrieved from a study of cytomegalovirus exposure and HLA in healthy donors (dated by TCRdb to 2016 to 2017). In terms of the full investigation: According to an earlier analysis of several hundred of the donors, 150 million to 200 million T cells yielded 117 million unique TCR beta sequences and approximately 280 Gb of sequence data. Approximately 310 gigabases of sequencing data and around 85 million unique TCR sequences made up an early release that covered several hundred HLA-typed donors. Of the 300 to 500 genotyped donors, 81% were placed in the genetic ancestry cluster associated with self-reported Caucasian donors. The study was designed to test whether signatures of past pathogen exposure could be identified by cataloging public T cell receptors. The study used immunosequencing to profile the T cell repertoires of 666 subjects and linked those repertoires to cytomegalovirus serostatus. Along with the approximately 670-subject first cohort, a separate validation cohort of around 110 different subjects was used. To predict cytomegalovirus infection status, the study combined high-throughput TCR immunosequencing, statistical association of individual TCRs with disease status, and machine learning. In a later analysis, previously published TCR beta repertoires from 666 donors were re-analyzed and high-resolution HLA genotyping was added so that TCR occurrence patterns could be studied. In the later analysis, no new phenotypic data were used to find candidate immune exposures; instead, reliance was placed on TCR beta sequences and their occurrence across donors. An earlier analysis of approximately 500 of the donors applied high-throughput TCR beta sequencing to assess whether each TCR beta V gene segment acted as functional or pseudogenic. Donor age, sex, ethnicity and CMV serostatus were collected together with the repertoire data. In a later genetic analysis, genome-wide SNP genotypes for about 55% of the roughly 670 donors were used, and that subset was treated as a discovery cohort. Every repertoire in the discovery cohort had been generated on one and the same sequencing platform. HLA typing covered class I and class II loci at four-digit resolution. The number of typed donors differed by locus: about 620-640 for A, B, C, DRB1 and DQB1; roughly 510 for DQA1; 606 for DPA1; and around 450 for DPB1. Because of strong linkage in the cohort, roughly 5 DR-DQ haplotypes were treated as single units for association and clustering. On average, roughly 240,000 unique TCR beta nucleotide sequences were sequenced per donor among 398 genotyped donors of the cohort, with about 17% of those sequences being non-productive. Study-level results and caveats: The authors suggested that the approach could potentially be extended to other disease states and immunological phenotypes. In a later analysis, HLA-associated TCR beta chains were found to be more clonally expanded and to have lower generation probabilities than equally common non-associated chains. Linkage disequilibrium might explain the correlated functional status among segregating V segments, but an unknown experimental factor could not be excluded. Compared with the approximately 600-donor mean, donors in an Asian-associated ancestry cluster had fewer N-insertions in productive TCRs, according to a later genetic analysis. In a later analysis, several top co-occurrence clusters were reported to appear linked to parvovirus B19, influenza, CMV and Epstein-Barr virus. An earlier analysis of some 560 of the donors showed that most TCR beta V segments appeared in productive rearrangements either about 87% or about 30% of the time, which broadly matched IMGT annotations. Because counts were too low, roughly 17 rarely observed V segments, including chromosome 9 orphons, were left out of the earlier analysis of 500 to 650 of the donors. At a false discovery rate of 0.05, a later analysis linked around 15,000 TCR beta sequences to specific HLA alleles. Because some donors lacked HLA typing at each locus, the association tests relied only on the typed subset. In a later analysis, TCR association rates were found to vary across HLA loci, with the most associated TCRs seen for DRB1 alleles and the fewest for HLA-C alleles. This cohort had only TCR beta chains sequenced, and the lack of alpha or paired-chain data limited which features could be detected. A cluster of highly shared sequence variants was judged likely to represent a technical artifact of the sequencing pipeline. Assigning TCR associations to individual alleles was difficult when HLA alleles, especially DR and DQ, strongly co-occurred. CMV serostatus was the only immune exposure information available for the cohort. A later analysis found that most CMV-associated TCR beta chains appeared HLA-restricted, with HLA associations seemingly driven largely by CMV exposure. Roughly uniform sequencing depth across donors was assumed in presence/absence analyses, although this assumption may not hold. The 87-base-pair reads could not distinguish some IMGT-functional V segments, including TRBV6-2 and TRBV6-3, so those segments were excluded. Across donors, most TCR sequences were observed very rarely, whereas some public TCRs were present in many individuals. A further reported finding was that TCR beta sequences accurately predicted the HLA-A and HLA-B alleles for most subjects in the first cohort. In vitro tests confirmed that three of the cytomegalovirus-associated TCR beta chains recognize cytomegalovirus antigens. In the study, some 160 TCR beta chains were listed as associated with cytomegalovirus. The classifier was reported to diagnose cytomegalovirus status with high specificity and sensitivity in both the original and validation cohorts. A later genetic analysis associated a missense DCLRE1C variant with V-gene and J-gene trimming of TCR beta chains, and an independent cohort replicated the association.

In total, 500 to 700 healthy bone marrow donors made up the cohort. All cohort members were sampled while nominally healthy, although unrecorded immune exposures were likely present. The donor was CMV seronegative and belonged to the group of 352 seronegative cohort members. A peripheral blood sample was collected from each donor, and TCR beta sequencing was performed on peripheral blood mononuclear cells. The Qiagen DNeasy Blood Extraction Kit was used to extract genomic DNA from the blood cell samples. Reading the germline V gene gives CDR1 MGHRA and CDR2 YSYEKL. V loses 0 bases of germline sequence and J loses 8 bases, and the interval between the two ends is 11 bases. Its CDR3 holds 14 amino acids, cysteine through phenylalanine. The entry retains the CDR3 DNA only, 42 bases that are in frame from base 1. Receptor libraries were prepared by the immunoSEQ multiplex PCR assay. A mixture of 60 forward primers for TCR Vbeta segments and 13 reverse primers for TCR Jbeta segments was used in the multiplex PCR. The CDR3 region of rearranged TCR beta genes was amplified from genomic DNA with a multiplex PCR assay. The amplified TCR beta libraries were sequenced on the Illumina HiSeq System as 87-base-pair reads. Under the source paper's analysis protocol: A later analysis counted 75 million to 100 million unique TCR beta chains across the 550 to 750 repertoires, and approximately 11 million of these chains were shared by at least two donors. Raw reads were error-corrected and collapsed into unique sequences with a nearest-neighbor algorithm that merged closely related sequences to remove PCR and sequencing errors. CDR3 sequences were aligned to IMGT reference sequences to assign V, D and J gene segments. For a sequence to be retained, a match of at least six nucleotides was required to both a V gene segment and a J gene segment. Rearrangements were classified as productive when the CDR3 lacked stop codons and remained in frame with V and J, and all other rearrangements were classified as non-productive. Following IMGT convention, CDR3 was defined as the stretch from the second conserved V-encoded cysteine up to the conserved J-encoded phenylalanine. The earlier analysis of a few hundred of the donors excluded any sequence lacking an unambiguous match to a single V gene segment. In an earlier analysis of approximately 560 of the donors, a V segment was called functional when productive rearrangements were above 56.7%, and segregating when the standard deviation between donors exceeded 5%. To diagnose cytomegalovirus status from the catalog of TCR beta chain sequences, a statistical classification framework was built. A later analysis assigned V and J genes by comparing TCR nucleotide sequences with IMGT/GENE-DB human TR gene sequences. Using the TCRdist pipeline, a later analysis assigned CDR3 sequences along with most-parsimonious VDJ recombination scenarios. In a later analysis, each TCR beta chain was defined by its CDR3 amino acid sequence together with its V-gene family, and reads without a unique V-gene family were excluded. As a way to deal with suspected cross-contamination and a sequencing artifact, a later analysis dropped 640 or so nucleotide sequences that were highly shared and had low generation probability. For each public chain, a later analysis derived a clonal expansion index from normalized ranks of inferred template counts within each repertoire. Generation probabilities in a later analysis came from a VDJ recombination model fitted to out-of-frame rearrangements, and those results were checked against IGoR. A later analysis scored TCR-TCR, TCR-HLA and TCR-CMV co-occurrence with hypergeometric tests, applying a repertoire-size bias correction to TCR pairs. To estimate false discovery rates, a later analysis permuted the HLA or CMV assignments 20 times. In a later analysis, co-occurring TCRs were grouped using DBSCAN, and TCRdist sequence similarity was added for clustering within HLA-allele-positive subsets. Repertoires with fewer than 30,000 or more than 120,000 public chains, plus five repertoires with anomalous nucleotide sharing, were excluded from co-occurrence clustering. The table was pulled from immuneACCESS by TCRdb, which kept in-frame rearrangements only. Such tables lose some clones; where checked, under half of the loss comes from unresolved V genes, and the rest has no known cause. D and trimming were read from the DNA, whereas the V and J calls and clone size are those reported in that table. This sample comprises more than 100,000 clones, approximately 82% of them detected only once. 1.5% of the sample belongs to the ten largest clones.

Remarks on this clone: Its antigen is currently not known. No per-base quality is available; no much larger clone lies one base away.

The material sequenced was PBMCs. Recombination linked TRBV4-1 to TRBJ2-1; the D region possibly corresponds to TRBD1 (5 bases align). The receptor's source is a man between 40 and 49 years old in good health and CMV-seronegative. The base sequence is TGCGCCAGCAGCCAAGATGGGGCAGCTTATGAGCAGTTCTTC. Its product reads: CASSQDGAAYEQFF.